This TCR beta chain was profiled in a study of shared clonotypes between healthy human individuals. Whole-study findings and limits: Compared with memory subsets, naive subsets generally had larger estimated richness.

Turning to this clone: Antigen specificity is unknown.

Profiling relied on immunoSEQ multiplex PCR, and the TCRdb table lists in-frame clones only, not all of them. The data contain some 2,400,000 clones, approximately 96% of them singletons. CDR3 length equals 13 residues. Trimming cost V 8 bases and J 2 bases, with 12 bases left between them. Germline-derived CDR1 and CDR2 are LNHDA and SQIVND (reference sequence). The receptor's source is a man in his late teens or twenties in good health. Sequencing input: naive CD4+ T cells sorted from blood. The sample's subset: CD45RA+ positively selected. The J gene is TRBJ2-5, the V gene TRBV19; D ambiguous. CDR3 region: CASGVNRQETQYF. In nucleotides, the CDR3 is TGTGCCAGTGGAGTAAATCGTCAAGAGACCCAGTACTTC.